Below are 10 T cell receptor beta chains sequenced from a single sample in a study of beta chain features in type 1 diabetes. Study-wide points: Patients with Type 1 diabetes showed moderately but significantly shorter TCRB CDR3s in all four CD4+ subsets.

Since all of the isolated RNA was reverse transcribed, expressed TCRB transcripts were what got sequenced. Clones were sequenced by immunoSEQ multiplex PCR, and TCRdb holds only the in-frame ones, with some missing. This repertoire shows a few hundred thousand clones, roughly a tenth found once; its top ten account for about 0.6%. The antigens these receptors bind are not known. Material for sequencing was central memory CD4+ T cells from blood. The receptors were sampled from a man younger than 40 with type 1 diabetes.

The rearrangement links TRBV2 to TRBJ2-7; 7 positions match TRBD2. V shed 5 bases and J 6 bases; nucleotides not matched to a gene: 4. The CDR3 totals 12 residues. Per germline, CDR1 SNHLY and CDR2 FYNNEI. CDR3 in amino acids: CASSPSGVEQYF. Written as DNA, the CDR3 is TGTGCCAGCAGTCCAAGCGGGGTCGAGCAGTACTTC.

Only a few counts were recorded for this clone. V gene TRBV28 combines with J gene TRBJ2-4, with TRBD2 matching over 7 bases. This CDR3 spans 15 amino acids. The germline gives CDR1 MDHEN, CDR2 SYDVKM. V was pared by 1 base and J by 8 bases, with 8 bases of the junction left unmatched. The CDR3 is CASSLLGRDGDIQYF. In DNA, the CDR3 is TGTGCCAGCAGTTTATTGGGGAGGGACGGGGACATTCAGTACTTC.

A few counts support this clone. This chain joins TRBV5-1 and TRBJ2-1; 7 bases agree with TRBD1. The germline CDR1 and CDR2 sequences are SGHRS and YFSETQ. Trimming removed 0 bases from V and 1 base from J; junction bases left unmatched: 4. This CDR3 has 16 residues. CDR3 DNA: TGCGCCAGCAGCTTGGAGTCAGGGGGTTCCTACAATGAGCAGTTCTTC. Translating gives CASSLESGGSYNEQFF.

CDR3 residues: CASSKEEGHGYTF. As DNA, the CDR3 is TGTGCCAGCAGCAAGGAAGAGGGCCATGGCTACACCTTC. The chain couples TRBV6-4 to TRBJ1-2; unclear D gene. CDR3 length equals 13 residues. The germline gives CDR1 MRHNA, CDR2 SNTAGT. V lost 6 bases, J lost 6 bases, and 14 bases lay in between.

The gene calls are TRBV5-4 and TRBJ2-3; the D gene is possibly TRBD2 (5 bases). The CDR3 has 15 residues. V lost 0 bases to trimming and J lost 1 base, with 9 bases between them. Germline loops: CDR1 SGHNT, CDR2 YYREEE (reference sequence). In nucleotides, the CDR3 is TGTGCCAGCAGCTTGGCGGGGATCGGCACAGATACGCAGTATTTT. This translates into CASSLAGIGTDTQYF.

The chain couples TRBV7-2 to TRBJ2-7; D gene uncertain. The germline V and J ends were trimmed by 5 bases and 7 bases, with 15 bases remaining between them. The CDR3 covers 13 residues. CDR1 is SGHTA, CDR2 FQGNSA, per germline. For the CDR3, the DNA is TGTGCCAGCAGCCCTCGGTCGACACGGGAGCAGTACTTC. Translating gives CASSPRSTREQYF.

This clone was counted a few times. V is TRBV7-6 and J is TRBJ2-2, with 14 bases aligning to TRBD2. The J segment lost 6 bases and the V segment lost 5 bases, leaving 5 bases of the junction unmatched. The germline CDR1 and CDR2 sequences are SGHVS and FNYEAQ. There are 16 residues in the CDR3. This CDR3 is CASSKGTSGSAGELFF. Written as DNA, the CDR3 is TGTGCCAGCAGCAAAGGGACTAGCGGGAGCGCCGGGGAGCTGTTTTTT.

The gene calls are TRBV6-5 and TRBJ2-7; TRBD1 matches at 7 bases. The CDR3 totals 14 residues. After removal of 5 bases from V and 2 bases from J, the junction contained 6 bases not matched to a gene. Per germline, CDR1 MNHEY and CDR2 SVGAGI. The CDR3 here is CASSGTVTTYEQYF. CDR3 sequence (DNA): TGTGCCAGCAGTGGGACAGTTACCACCTACGAGCAGTACTTC.

This clone was picked up a small number of times. The V gene is TRBV7-9, the J gene TRBJ2-7; possibly TRBD1 or TRBD2 for D (6 bases each). Germline CDR1 is SEHNR and CDR2 is FQNEAQ (reference sequence). The CDR3 covers 12 residues. Trimming took off 5 bases at V and 12 bases at J, with 17 bases between the two ends. CDR3 coding DNA: TGTGCCAGCAGCCCGGGGGCCCCTGGGGCGTACTTC. This encodes CASSPGAPGAYF.

V gene TRBV6-6 combines with J gene TRBJ1-5; no firm D call. The germline V and J ends were trimmed by 5 bases and 4 bases, with 15 bases remaining between them. The CDR3 has 15 amino acids. CDR1 MNHNY and CDR2 SVGAGI come from the germline V gene (reference sequence). CDR3 DNA: TGTGCCAGCAGTGTCGAGGGAGGGTTTAATCAGCCCCAGCATTTT. This encodes CASSVEGGFNQPQHF.